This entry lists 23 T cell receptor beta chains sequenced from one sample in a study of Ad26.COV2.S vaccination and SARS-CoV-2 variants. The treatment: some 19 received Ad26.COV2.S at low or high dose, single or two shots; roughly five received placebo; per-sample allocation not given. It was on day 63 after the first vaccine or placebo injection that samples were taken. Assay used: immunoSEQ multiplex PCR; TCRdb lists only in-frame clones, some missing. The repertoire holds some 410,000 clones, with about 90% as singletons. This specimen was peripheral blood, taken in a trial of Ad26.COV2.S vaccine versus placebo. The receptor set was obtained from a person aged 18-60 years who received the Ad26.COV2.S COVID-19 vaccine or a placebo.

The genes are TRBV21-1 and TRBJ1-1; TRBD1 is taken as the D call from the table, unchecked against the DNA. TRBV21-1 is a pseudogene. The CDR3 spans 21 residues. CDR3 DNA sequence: TGTGCCAGCAGCAAAGGGATGCGGAAGACAGGGGGGGTTTTGGGGAACACTGAAGCTTTCTTT. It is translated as CASSKGMRKTGGVLGNTEAFF.

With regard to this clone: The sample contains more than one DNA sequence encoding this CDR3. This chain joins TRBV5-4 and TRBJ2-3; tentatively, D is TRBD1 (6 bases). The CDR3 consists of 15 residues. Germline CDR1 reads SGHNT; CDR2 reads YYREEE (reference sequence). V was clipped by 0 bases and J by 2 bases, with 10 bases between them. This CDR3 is CASSLGSGVTDTQYF. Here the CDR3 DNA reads TGTGCCAGCAGCTTGGGGTCAGGGGTCACAGATACGCAGTATTTT.

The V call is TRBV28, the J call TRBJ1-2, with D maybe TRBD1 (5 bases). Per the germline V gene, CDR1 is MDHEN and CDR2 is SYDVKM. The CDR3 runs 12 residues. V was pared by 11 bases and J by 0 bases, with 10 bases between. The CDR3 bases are TGTGCCGGGGGGATTTCTAACTATGGCTACACCTTC. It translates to CAGGISNYGYTF.

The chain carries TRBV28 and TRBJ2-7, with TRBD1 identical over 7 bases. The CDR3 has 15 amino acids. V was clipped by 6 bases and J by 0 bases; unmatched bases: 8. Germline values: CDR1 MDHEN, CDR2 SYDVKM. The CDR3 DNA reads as TGTGCCAGCAGCTCGGGGACAGAAAGCTCCTACGAGCAGTACTTC. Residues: CASSSGTESSYEQYF.

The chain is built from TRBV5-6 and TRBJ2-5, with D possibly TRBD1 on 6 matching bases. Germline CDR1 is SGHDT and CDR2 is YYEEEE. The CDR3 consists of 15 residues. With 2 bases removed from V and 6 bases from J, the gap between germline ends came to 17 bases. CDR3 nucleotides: TGTGCCAGCAGCTTACCTACAGGGCGCGTGCAGACCCAGTACTTC. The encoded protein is CASSLPTGRVQTQYF.

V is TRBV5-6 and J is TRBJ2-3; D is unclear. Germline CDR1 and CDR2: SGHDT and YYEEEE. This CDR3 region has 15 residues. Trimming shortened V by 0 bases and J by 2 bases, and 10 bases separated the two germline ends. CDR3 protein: CASSLVASYTDTQYF. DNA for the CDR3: TGTGCCAGCAGCTTGGTCGCTAGTTACACAGATACGCAGTATTTT.

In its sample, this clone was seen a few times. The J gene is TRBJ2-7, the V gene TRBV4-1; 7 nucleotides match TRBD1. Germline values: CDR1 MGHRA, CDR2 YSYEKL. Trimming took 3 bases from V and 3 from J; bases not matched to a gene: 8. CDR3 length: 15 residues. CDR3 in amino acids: CASSQSRGFIYEQYF. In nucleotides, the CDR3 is TGCGCCAGCAGCCAGTCCAGGGGGTTCATCTACGAGCAGTACTTC.

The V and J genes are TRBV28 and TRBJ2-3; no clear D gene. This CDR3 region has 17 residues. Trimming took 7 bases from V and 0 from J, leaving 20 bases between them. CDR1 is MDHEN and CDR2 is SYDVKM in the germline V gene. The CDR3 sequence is CASKGSFISSSTDTQYF. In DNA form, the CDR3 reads TGTGCCAGCAAAGGATCCTTTATCTCTTCTAGCACAGATACGCAGTATTTT. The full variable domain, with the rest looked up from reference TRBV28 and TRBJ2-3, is DVKVTQSSRYLVKRTGEKVFLECVQDMDHENMFWYRQDPGLGLRLIYFSYDVKMKEKGDIPEGYSVSREKKERFSLILESASTNQTSMYLCASKGSFISSSTDTQYFGPGTRLTVL.

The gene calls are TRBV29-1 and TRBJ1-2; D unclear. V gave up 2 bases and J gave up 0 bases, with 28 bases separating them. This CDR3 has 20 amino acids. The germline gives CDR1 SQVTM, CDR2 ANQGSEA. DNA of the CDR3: TGCAGCGTTGAAATAGGTTGGACGATTCCCTTCCAGGACCCTAACTATGGCTACACCTTC. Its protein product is CSVEIGWTIPFQDPNYGYTF.

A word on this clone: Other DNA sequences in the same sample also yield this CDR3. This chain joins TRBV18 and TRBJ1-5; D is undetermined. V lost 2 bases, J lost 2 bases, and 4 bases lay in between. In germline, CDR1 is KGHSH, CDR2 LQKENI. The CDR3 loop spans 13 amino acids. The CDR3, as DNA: TGTGCCAGCTCACCAGCAGGCAATCAGCCCCAGCATTTT. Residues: CASSPAGNQPQHF.

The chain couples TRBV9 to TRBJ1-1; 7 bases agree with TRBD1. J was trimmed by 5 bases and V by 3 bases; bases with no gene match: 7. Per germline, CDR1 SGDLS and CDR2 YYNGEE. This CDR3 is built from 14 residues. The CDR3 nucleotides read TGTGCCAGCAGCGCCACAGGGGACCTAACTGAAGCTTTCTTT. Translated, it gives CASSATGDLTEAFF.

The DNA of the CDR3 is TGTGCCAGCAGCTTGGTTTTGACAGGGAACACTGAAGCTTTCTTT. Protein sequence: CASSLVLTGNTEAFF. The chain couples TRBV5-4 to TRBJ1-1; possibly TRBD1 for D (6 bases). Per the germline V gene, CDR1 is SGHNT and CDR2 is YYREEE (reference sequence). The CDR3 consists of 15 residues. V was trimmed by 0 bases and J by 1 base, leaving 10 bases between them.

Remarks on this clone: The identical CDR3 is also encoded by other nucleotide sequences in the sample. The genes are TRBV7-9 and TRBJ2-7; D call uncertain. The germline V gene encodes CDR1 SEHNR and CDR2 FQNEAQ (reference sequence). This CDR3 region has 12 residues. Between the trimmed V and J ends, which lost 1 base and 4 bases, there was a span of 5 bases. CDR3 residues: CASSLVGYEQYF. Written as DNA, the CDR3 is TGTGCCAGCAGCTTAGTTGGGTACGAGCAGTACTTC.

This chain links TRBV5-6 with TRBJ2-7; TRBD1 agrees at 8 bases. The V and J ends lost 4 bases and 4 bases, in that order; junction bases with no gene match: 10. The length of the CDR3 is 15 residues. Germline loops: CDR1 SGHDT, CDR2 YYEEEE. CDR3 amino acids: CASSPLSQGAYEQYF. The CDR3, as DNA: TGTGCCAGCAGCCCCCTATCGCAGGGGGCTTACGAGCAGTACTTC.

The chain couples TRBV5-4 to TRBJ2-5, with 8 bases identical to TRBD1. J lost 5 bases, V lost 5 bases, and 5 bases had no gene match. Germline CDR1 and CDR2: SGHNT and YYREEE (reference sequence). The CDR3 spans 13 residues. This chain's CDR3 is CASSTDRAETQYF. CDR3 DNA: TGTGCCAGCAGTACGGACAGGGCGGAGACCCAGTACTTC.

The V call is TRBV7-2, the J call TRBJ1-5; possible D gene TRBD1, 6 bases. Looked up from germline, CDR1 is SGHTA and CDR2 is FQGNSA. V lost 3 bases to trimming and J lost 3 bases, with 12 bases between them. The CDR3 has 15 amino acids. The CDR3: CASSLATGNNQPQHF. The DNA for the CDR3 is TGTGCCAGCAGCTTGGCGACAGGAAACAATCAGCCCCAGCATTTT. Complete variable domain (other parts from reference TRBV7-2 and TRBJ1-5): GAGVSQSPSNKVTEKGKDVELRCDPISGHTALYWYRQSLGQGLEFLIYFQGNSAPDKSGLPSDRFSAERTGGSVSTLTIQRTQQEDSAVYLCASSLATGNNQPQHFGDGTRLSIL.

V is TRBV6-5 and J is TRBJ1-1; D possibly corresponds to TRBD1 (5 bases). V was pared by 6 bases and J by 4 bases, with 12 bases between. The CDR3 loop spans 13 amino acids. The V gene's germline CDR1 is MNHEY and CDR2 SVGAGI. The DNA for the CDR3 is TGTGCCAGCAGCATGACAGTGAGCACTGAAGCTTTCTTT. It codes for CASSMTVSTEAFF.

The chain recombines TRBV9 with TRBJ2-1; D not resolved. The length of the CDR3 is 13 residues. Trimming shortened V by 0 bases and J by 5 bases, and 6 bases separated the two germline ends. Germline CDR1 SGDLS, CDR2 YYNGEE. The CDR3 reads CASSVVVDNEQFF. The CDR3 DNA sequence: TGTGCCAGCAGCGTAGTTGTTGACAATGAGCAGTTCTTC. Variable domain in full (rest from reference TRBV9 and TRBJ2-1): DSGVTQTPKHLITATGQRVTLRCSPRSGDLSVYWYQQSLDQGLQFLIQYYNGEERAKGNILERFSAQQFPDLHSELNLSSLELGDSALYFCASSVVVDNEQFFGPGTRLTVL.

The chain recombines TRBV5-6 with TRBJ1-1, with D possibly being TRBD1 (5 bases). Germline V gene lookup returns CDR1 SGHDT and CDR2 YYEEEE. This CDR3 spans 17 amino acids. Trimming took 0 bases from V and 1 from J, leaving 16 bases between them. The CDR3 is CASSLDFVGGKNTEAFF. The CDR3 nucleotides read TGTGCCAGCAGCTTGGATTTTGTGGGGGGAAAGAACACTGAAGCTTTCTTT.

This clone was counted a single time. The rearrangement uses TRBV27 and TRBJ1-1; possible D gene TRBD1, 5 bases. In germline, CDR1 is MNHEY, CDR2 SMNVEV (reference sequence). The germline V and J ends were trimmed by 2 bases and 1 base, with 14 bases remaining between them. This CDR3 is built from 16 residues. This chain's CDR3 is CASSLGHRLGNTEAFF. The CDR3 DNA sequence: TGTGCCAGCAGTTTAGGACACCGCTTGGGGAACACTGAAGCTTTCTTT.

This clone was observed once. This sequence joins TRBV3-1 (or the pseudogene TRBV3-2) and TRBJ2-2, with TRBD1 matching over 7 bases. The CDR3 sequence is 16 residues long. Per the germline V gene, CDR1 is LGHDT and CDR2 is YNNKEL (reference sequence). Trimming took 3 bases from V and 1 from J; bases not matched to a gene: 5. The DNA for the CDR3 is TGTGCCAGCAGCCACGGGACAGCAAGGAACACCGGGGAGCTGTTTTTT. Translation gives CASSHGTARNTGELFF.

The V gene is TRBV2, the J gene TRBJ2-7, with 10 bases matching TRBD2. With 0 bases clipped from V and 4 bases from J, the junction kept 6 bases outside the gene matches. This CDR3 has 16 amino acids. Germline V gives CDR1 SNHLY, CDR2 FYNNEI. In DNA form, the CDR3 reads TGTGCCAGCAGTGAAGCGGAGCGGGGGGGCAAATACGAGCAGTACTTC. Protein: CASSEAERGGKYEQYF.

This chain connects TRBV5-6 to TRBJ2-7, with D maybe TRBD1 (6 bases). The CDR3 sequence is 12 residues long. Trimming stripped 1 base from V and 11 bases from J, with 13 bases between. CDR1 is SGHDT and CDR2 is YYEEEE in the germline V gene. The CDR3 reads CASSLNRGWEYF. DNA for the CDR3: TGTGCCAGCAGCTTGAATAGGGGGTGGGAGTACTTC.